This entry is about one TCR beta chain. Clones were sequenced by immunoSEQ multiplex PCR, and TCRdb holds only the in-frame ones, with some missing. The repertoire holds about 130,000 clones, with around 94% as singletons. This sample is part of a study of control samples from healthy donors and cancer patients. The sequence derives from a man aged 55 to 70 with colorectal cancer. The sample consisted of PBMCs.

CDR3 amino acids: CASSVPVSLNQPQHF. The CDR3 DNA sequence: TGTGCCAGCAGCGTCCCAGTTAGTCTCAATCAGCCCCAGCATTTT. This sequence joins TRBV9 and TRBJ1-5; D remains ambiguous. Trimming stripped 2 bases from V and 3 bases from J, with 12 bases between. The V gene's germline CDR1 is SGDLS and CDR2 YYNGEE. The CDR3 extends over 15 amino acids.